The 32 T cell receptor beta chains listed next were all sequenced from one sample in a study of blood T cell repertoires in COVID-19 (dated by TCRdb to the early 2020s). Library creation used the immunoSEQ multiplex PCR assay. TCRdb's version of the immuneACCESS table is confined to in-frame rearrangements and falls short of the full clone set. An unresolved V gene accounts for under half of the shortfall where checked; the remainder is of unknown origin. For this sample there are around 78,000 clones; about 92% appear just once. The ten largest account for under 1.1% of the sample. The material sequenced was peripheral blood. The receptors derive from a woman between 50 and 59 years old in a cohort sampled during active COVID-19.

The CDR3 sequence is CASSLRPGTGGTEAFF. CDR3 in DNA: TGTGCCAGCAGTTTAAGACCCGGGACAGGGGGCACTGAAGCTTTCTTT. The rearrangement uses TRBV28 and TRBJ1-1; 11 positions match TRBD1. The CDR3 is 16 amino acids. Losses at the gene ends were 2 bases for V and 4 bases for J; bases not matched to a gene: 6. Germline V gene sequence: CDR1 MDHEN, CDR2 SYDVKM.

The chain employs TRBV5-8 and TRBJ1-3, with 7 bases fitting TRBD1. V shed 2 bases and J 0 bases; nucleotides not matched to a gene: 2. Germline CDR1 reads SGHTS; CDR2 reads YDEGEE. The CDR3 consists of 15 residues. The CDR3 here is CASSFRTGSGNTIYF. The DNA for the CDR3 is TGTGCCAGCAGCTTCAGGACAGGCTCTGGAAACACCATATATTTT.

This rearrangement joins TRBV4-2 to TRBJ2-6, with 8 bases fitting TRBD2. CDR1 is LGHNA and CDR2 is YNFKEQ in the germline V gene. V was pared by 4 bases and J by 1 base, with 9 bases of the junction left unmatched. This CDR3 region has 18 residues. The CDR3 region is CASSPWAGGQSGANVLTF. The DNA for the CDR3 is TGTGCCAGCAGCCCCTGGGCGGGAGGACAATCTGGGGCCAACGTCCTGACTTTC.

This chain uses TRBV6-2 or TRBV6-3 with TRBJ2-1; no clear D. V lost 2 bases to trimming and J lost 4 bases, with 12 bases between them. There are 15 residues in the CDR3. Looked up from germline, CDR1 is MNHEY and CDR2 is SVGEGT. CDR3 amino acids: CASSYQTLRYNEQFF. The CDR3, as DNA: TGTGCCAGCAGTTACCAGACTCTTCGGTACAATGAGCAGTTCTTC.

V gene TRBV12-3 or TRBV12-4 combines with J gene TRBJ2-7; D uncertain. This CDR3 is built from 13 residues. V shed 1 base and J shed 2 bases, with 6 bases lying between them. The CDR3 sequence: CASSLELAYEQYF. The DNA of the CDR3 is TGTGCCAGCAGTTTAGAGCTAGCCTACGAGCAGTACTTC.

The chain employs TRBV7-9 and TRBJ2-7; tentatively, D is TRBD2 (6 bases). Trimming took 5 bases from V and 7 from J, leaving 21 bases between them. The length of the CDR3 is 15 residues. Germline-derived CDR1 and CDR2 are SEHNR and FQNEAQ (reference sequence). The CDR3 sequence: CASSPAGRANGEQYF. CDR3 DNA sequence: TGTGCCAGCAGCCCCGCGGGGCGGGCAAACGGGGAGCAGTACTTC.

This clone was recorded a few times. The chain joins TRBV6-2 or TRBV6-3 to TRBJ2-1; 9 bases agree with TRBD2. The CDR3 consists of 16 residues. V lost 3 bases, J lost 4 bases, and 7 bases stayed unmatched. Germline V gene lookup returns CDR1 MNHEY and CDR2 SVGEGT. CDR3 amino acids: CASSYGGRGLYNEQFF. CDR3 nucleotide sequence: TGTGCCAGCAGTTATGGCGGGAGGGGGCTTTACAATGAGCAGTTCTTC.

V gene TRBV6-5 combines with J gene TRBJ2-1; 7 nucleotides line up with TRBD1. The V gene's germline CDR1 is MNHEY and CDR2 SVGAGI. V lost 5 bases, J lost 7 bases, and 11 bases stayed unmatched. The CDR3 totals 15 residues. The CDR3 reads CASSLDPGQRNEQFF. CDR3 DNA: TGTGCCAGCAGTCTGGACCCGGGACAGAGGAATGAGCAGTTCTTC.

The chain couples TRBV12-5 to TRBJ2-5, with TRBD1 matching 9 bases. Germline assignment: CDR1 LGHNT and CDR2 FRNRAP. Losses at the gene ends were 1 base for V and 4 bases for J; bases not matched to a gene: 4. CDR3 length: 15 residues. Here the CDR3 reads CASGLDATGGETQYF. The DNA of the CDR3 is TGTGCTAGTGGTTTGGATGCGACAGGGGGAGAGACCCAGTACTTC.

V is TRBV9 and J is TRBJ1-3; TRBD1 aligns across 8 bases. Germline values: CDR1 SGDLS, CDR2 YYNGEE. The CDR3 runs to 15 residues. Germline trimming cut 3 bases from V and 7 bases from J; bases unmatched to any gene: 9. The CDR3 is CASSDHRGGRNTIYF. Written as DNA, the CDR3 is TGTGCCAGCAGCGACCACAGGGGGGGAAGGAACACCATATATTTT.

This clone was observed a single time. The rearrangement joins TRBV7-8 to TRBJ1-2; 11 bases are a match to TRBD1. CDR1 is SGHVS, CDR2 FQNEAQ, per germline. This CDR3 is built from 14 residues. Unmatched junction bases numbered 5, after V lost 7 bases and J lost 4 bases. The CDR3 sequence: CASNLGTGGYGYTF. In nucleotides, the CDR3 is TGTGCCAGCAACTTGGGGACAGGGGGCTATGGCTACACCTTC.

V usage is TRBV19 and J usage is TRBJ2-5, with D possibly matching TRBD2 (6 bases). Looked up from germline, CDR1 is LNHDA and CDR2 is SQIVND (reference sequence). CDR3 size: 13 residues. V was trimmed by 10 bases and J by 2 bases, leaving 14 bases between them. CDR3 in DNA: TGTGCCACCTCCGGGACTCCGCAAGAGACCCAGTACTTC. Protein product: CATSGTPQETQYF.

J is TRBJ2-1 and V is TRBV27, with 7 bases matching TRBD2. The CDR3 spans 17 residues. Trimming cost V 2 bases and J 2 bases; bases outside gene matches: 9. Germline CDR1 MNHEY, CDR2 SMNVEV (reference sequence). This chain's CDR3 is CASSLTWREWAYNEQFF. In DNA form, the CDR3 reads TGTGCCAGCAGTTTAACTTGGCGGGAGTGGGCCTACAATGAGCAGTTCTTC.

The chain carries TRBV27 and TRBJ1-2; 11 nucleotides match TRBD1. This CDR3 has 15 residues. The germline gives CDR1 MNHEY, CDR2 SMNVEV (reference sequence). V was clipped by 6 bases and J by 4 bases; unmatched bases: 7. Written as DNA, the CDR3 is TGTGCCAGCAGGGGGGGACAGGGGGTGACCTATGGCTACACCTTC. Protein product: CASRGGQGVTYGYTF.

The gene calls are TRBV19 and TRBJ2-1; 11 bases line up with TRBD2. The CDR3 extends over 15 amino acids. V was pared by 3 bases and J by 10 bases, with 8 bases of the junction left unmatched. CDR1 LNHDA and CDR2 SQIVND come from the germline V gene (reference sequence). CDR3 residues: CASSMGSGRAREQFF. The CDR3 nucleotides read TGTGCCAGTAGTATGGGTAGCGGGAGGGCAAGGGAGCAGTTCTTC.

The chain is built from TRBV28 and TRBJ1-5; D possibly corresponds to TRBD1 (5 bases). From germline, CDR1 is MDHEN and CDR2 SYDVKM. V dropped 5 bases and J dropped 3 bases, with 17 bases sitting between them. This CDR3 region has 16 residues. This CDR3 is CASSPGTTDYNQPQHF. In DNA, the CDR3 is TGTGCCAGCAGTCCCGGGACGACGGACTACAATCAGCCCCAGCATTTT.

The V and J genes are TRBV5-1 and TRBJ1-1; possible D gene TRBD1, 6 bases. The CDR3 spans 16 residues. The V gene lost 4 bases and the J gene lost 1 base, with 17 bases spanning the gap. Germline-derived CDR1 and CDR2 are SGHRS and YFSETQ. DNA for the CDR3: TGCGCCAGCAGCGGTTCGTGGGGGCGAGGGAACACTGAAGCTTTCTTT. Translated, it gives CASSGSWGRGNTEAFF.

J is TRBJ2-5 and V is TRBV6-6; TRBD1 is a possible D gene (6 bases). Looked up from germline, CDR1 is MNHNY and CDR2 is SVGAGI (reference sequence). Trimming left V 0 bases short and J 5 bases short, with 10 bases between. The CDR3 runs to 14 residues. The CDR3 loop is CASSYSGTKETQYF. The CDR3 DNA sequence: TGTGCCAGCAGTTACTCCGGGACAAAGGAGACCCAGTACTTC.

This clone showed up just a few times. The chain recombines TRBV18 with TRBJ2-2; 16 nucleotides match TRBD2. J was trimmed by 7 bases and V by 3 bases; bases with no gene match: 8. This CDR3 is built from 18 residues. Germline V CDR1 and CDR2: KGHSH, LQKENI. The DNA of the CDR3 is TGTGCCAGCTCACCTCCGGGACTAGCGGGAGGGCCGATCGGGGAGCTGTTTTTT. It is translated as CASSPPGLAGGPIGELFF.

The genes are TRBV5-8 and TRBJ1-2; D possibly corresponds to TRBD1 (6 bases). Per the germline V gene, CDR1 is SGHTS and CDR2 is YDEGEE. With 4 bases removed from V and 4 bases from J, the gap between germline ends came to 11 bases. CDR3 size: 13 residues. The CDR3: CASSPDSIYGYTF. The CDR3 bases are TGTGCCAGCAGCCCGGACAGCATCTATGGCTACACCTTC.

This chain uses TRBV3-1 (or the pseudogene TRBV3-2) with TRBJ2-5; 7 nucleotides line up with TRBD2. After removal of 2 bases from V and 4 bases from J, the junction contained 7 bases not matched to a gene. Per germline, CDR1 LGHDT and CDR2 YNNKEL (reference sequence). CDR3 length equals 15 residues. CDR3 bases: TGTGCCAGCAGCCAATTTGCTAGCGGCGGAGAGACCCAGTACTTC. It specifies CASSQFASGGETQYF.

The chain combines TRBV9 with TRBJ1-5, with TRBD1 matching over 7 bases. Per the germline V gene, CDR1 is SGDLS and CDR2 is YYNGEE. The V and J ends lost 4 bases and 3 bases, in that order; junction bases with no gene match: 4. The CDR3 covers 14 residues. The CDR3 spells CASSRDSLNQPQHF. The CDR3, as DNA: TGTGCCAGCAGCCGGGACAGCCTCAATCAGCCCCAGCATTTT. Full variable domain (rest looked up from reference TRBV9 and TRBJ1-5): DSGVTQTPKHLITATGQRVTLRCSPRSGDLSVYWYQQSLDQGLQFLIQYYNGEERAKGNILERFSAQQFPDLHSELNLSSLELGDSALYFCASSRDSLNQPQHFGDGTRLSIL.

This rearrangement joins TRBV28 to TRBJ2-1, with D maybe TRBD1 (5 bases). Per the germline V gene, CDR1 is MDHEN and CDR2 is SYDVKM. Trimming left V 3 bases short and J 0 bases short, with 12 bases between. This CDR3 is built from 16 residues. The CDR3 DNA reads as TGTGCCAGCAGTTTGGCAGGGTCTATCTCCTACAATGAGCAGTTCTTC. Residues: CASSLAGSISYNEQFF.

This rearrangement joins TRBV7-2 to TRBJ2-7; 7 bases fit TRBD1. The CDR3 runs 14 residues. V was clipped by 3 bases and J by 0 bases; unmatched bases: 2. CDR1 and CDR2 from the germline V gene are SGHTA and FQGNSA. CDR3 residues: CASSLAGGSYEQYF. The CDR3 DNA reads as TGTGCCAGCAGCTTGGCAGGGGGCTCCTACGAGCAGTACTTC.

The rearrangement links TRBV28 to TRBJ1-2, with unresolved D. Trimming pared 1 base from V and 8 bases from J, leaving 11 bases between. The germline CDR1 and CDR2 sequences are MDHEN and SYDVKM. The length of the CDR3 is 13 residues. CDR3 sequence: CASSLLAGRGYTF. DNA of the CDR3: TGTGCCAGCAGTTTATTAGCCGGGAGAGGCTACACCTTC.

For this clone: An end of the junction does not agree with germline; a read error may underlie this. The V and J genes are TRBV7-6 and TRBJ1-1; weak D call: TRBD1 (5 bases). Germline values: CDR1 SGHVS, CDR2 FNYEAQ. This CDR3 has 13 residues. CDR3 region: CASSPQQDTEAFF. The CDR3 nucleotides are TGTGCCAGCAGCCCCCAACAGGACACCGAAGCTTTCTTT.

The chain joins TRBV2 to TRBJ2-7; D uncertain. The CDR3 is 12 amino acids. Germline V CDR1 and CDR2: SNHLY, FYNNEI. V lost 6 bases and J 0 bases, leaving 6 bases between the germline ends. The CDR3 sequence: CASRGDSYEQYF. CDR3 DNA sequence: TGTGCCAGCAGGGGCGACTCCTACGAGCAGTACTTC. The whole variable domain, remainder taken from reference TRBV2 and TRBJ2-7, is EPEVTQTPSHQVTQMGQEVILRCVPISNHLYFYWYRQILGQKVEFLVSFYNNEISEKSEIFDDQFSVERPDGSNFTLKIRSTKLEDSAMYFCASRGDSYEQYFGPGTRLTVT.

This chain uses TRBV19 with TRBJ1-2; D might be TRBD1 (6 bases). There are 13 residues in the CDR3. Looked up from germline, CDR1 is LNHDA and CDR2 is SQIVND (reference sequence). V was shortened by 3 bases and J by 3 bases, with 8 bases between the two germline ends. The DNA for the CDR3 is TGTGCCAGTAGTATCAGACAGGACTATGGCTACACCTTC. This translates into CASSIRQDYGYTF.

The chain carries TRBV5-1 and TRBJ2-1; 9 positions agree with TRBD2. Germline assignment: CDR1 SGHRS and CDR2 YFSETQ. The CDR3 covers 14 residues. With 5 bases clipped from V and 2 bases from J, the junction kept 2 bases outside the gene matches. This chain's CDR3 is CASSAGGAYNEQFF. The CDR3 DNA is TGCGCCAGCAGTGCGGGAGGGGCCTACAATGAGCAGTTCTTC.

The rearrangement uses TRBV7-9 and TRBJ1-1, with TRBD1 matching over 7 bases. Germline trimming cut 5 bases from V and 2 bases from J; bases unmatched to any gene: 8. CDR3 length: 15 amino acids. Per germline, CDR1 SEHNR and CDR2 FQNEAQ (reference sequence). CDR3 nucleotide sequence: TGTGCCAGCAGCAGAGCAGGGGGTAGTAACACTGAAGCTTTCTTT. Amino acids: CASSRAGGSNTEAFF.

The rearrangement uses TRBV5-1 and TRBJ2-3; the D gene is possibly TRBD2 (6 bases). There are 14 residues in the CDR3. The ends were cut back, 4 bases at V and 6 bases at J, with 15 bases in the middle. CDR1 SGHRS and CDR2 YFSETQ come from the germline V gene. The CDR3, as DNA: TGCGCCAGCAGCGAGGAAGGTGGGAGGGATACGCAGTATTTT. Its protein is CASSEEGGRDTQYF.

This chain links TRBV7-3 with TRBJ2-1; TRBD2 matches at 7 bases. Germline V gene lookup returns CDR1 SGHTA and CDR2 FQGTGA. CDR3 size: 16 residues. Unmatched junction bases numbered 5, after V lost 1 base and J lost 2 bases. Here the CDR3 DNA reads TGTGCCAGCAGCTTAAGCGGGAGTTTAACCTACAATGAGCAGTTCTTC. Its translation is CASSLSGSLTYNEQFF.